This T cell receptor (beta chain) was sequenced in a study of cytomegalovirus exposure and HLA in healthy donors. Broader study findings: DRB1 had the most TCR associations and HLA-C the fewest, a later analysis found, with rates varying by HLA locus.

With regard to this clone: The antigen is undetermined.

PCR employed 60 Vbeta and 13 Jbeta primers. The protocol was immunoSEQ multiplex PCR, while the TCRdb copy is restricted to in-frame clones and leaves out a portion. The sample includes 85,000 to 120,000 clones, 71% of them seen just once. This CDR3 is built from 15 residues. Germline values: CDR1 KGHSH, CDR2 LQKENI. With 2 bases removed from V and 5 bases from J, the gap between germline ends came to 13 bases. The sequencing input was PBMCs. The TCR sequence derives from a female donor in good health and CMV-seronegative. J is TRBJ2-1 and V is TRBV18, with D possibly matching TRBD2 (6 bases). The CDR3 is CASSPSGGIDNEQFF. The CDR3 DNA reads TGTGCCAGCTCACCAAGTGGCGGGATTGACAATGAGCAGTTCTTC.